The entry below describes one T cell receptor (beta chain). What it binds is not known. Described time point: cycle 4 day 1 (C4D1), after around six weeks of nivolumab. After autologous stem cell transplantation all patients relapsed, and prior brentuximab vedotin exposure differed between cohorts. Best overall response was complete response, partial response or progressive disease in these relapsed/refractory classical Hodgkin lymphoma patients. These data are taken from a study of PD-1 blockade in classical Hodgkin lymphoma. TCRdb keeps only in-frame clones here, not all; method: immunoSEQ multiplex PCR. The sample consists of 15,000 to 20,000 clones, about 84% of them appearing once. Study outcomes and limitations: Newly diagnosed patients and complete responders had comparable diversity at baseline.

Sequenced here: peripheral blood mononuclear cells (PBMCs), sampled before the fourth cycle of nivolumab. This receptor was taken from a human donor with classical Hodgkin lymphoma.

As DNA, the CDR3 is TGTGCCAGCAGCTTATACGCTACGGAGTTGGAGACCCAGTACTTC. It yields the protein CASSLYATELETQYF. The chain has TRBV7-2 and TRBJ2-5; D gene ambiguous. This CDR3 is 15 amino acids long. From germline, CDR1 is SGHTA and CDR2 FQGNSA. V was cut by 2 bases and J by 5 bases, with 15 bases left in between. The full variable domain, in which reference TRBV7-2 and TRBJ2-5 provide the parts outside the CDR3, is GAGVSQSPSNKVTEKGKDVELRCDPISGHTALYWYRQSLGQGLEFLIYFQGNSAPDKSGLPSDRFSAERTGGSVSTLTIQRTQQEDSAVYLCASSLYATELETQYFGPGTRLLVL.